This T cell receptor (beta chain) was identified during a study of T cells in Graves' hyperthyroidism and ophthalmopathy. From RNA transcripts, TCR beta CDR3 regions were amplified. Using the HTBI primer set, a first-round RT-PCR was run on the TCR CDR3. One entry per CDR3 protein results from TCRdb running MiXCR on the multiplex PCR reads. The top ten clones hold 14% of a sample with around 500,000 distinct CDR3 sequences, roughly 15% of them seen once. Broader study findings: Ophthalmopathy stood apart from stable hyperthyroidism in a 13 V-J model.

With respect to this clonotype: The antigen is unknown. Sequence at one end of the junction differs from germline and may be a read error.

Germline loops: CDR1 SGHRS, CDR2 YFSETQ. The CDR3 runs to 15 residues. The chain couples TRBV5-1 to TRBJ2-3, with 8 positions matching TRBD2. The source material was blood. The sequence was obtained from a woman aged 40 to 55 with Graves' hyperthyroidism. CDR3 sequence: CASSLTSASTDTQYF. The DNA of the CDR3 is TGTGCCAGCAGCTTGACTAGCGCTAGCACAGATACGCAGTATTTT.